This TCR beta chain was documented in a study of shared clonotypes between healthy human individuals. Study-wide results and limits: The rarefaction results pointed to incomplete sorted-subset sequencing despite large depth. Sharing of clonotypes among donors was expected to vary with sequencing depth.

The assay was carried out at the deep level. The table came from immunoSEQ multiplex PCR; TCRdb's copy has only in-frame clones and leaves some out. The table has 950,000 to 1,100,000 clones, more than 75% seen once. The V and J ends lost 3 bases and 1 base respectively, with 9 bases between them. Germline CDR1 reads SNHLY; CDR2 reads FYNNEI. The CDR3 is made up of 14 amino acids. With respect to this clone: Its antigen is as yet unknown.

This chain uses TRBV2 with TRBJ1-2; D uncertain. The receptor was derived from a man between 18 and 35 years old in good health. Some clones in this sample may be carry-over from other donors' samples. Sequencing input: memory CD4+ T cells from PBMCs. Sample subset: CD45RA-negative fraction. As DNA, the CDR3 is TGTGCCAGCAGTGACCCTGGGAATAACTATGGCTACACCTTC. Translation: CASSDPGNNYGYTF.